The entry below describes one T cell receptor (beta chain). Its antigen remains unidentified. The data were taken from a study of T-cell reconstitution after alpha-beta-depleted transplantation in children. Study outcomes and limitations: After transplant, at about two months, alpha-beta T cells were reportedly derived from several hundred expanded graft clones. Surviving recipient cells, namely T cells and thymic progenitors, were the source of high day-60 TCRbeta diversity in some patients. From newly produced T cells came most of the T-cell counts and diversity one year after transplant.

This sample's TCRbeta library carried unique molecular identifier barcodes. TCRdb recomputed calls from the PCR reads with MiXCR, one row per CDR3 protein. Seen here are about 980,000 distinct CDR3 sequences, about 30% observed once, and the top ten hold 25% to 35%. The germline V and J ends were trimmed by 0 bases and 4 bases, with 10 bases remaining between them. The CDR3 contains 15 residues. Per germline, CDR1 ENHRY and CDR2 SYGVKD. Source: PBMCs, mostly from graft donor cells, taken 360 days after TCRalphabeta/CD19-depleted stem cell transplant. The TCR comes from a boy under two years old who had a stem cell transplant for SCID, so the T cells may come from the graft donor. The J gene is TRBJ1-5, the V gene TRBV10-3, with a weak D call TRBD1 (6 bases). CDR3 sequence reads: CAISESGGLNQPQHF. The DNA of the CDR3 is TGTGCCATCAGTGAGTCAGGGGGGCTGAATCAGCCCCAGCATTTT.